This entry describes one T cell receptor beta chain. Assay used: immunoSEQ multiplex PCR; TCRdb lists only in-frame clones, some missing. Here the sample spans roughly 150,000 clones, 90% to 97% being singletons. This record comes from a study of cytomegalovirus exposure and HLA in healthy donors. V was shortened by 6 bases and J by 4 bases, with 13 bases between the two germline ends. The germline V gene has CDR1 KGHSH and CDR2 LQKENI. This CDR3 comprises 13 residues. The TCR comes from a woman between 18 and 30 years old in good health and CMV-seronegative. This chain joins TRBV18 and TRBJ2-7; D possibly corresponds to TRBD1 (5 bases). Sequenced sample: PBMCs. The CDR3: CASSQGFGYEQYF. The CDR3 DNA sequence: TGTGCCAGCTCCCAGGGTTTTGGGTACGAGCAGTACTTC. Drawing the rest from reference TRBV18 and TRBJ2-7, the complete variable domain is NAGVMQNPRHLVRRRGQEARLRCSPMKGHSHVYWYRQLPEEGLKFMVYLQKENIIDESGMPKERFSAEFPKEGPSILRIQQVVRGDSAAYFCASSQGFGYEQYFGPGTRLTVT.